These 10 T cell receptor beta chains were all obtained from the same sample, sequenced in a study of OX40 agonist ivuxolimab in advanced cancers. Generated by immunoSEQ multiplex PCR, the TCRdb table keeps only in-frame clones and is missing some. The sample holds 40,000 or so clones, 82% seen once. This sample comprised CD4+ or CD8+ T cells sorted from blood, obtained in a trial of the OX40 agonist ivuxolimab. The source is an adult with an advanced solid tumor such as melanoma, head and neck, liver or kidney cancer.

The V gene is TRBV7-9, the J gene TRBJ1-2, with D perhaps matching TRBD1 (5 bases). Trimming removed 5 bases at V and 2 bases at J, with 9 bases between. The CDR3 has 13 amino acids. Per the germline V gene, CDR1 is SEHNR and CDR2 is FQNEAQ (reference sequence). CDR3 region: CASSQDTNYGYTF. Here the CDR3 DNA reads TGTGCCAGCAGCCAGGACACAAACTATGGCTACACCTTC. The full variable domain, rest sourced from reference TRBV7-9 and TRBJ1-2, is DTGVSQNPRHKITKRGQNVTFRCDPISEHNRLYWYRQTLGQGPEFLTYFQNEAQLEKSRLLSDRFSAERPKGSFSTLEIQRTEQGDSAMYLCASSQDTNYGYTFGSGTRLTVV.

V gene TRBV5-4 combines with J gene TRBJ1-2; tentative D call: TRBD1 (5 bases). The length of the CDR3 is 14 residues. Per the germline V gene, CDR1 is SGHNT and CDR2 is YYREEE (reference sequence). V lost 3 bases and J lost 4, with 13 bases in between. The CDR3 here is CASSSQGRIYGYTF. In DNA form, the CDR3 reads TGTGCCAGCAGCTCCCAGGGACGGATCTATGGCTACACCTTC.

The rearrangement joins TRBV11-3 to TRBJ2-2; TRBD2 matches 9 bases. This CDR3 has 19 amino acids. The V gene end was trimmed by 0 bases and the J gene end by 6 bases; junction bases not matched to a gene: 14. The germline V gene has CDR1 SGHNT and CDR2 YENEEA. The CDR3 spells CASSLEFGLAGEVAGELFF. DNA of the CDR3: TGTGCCAGCAGCTTAGAGTTCGGGTTAGCGGGAGAAGTCGCCGGGGAGCTGTTTTTT.

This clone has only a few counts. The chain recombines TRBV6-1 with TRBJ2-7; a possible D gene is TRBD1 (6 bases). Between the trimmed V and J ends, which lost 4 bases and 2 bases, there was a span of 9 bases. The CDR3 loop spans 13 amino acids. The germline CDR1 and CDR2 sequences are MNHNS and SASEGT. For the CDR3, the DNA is TGTGCCAGCAGTGTAGGACAGCCCTACGAGCAGTACTTC. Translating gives CASSVGQPYEQYF.

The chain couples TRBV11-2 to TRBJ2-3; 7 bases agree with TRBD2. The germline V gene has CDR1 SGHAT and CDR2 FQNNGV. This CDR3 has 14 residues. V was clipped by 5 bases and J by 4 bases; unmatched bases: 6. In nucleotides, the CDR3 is TGTGCCAGCAGCAATTCCGGACTAGCAGATACGCAGTATTTT. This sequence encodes CASSNSGLADTQYF.

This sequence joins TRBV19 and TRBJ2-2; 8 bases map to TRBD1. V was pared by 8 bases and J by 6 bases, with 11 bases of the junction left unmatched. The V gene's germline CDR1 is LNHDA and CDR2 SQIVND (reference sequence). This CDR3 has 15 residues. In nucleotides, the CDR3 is TGTGCCAGTTCGAACCCGGGACAGGCCTCCGGGGAGCTGTTTTTT. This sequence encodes CASSNPGQASGELFF.

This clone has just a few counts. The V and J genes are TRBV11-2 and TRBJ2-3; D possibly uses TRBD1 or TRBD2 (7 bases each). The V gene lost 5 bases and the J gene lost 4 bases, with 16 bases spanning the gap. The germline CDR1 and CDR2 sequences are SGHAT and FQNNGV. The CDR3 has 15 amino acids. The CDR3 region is CASSPGLGGPDTQYF. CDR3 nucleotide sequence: TGTGCCAGCAGCCCTGGACTAGGGGGCCCAGATACGCAGTATTTT.

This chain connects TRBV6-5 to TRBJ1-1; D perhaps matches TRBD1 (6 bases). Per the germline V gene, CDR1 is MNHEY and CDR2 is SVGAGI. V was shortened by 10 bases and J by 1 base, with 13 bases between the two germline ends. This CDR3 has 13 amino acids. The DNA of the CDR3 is TGTGCCACCAGACGGGGGCAGAACACTGAAGCTTTCTTT. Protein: CATRRGQNTEAFF.

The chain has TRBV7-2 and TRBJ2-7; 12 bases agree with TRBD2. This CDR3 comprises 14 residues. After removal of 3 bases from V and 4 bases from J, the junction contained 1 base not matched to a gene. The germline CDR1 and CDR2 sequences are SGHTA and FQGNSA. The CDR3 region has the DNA TGTGCCAGCAGCTTCGGACTAGCGGGGTACGAGCAGTACTTC. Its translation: CASSFGLAGYEQYF.

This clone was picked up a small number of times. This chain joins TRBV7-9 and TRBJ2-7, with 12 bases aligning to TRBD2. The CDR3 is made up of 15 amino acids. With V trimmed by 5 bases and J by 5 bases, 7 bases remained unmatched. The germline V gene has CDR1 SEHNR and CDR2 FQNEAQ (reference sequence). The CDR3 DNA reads TGTGCCAGCAGCCCAGGACTAGCGGGACTAGACGAGCAGTACTTC. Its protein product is CASSPGLAGLDEQYF.